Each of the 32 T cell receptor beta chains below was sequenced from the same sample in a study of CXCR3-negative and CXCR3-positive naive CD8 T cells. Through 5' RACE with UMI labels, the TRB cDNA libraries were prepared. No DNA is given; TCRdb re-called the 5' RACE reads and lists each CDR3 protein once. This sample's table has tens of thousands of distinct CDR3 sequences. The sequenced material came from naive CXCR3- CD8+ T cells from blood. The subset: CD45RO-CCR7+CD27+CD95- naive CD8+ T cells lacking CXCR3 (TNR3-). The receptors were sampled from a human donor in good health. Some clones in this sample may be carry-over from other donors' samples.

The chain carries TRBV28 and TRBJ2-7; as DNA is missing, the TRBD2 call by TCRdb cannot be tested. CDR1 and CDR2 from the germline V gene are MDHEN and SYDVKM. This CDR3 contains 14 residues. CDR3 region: CASNLGREGHEQYF.

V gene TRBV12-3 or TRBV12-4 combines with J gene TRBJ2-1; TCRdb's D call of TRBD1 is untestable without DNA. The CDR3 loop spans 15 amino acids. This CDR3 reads CASSFWGAGYNEQFF.

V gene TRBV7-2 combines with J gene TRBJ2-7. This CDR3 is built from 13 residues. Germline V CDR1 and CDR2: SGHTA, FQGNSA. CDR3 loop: CASSLFGAYEQYF.

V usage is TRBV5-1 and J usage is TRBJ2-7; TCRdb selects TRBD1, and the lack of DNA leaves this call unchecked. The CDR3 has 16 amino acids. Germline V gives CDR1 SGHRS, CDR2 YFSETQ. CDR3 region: CASSLASTGVPGEQYF.

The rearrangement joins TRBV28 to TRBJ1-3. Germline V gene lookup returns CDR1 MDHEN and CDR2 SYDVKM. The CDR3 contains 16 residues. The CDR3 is CASSFGRTGSGNTIYF. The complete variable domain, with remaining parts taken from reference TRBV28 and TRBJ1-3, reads DVKVTQSSRYLVKRTGEKVFLECVQDMDHENMFWYRQDPGLGLRLIYFSYDVKMKEKGDIPEGYSVSREKKERFSLILESASTNQTSMYLCASSFGRTGSGNTIYFGEGSWLTVV.

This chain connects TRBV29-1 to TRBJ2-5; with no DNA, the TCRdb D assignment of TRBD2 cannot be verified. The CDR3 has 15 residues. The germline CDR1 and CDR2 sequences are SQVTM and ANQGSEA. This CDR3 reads CSVGRTSGDQETQYF.

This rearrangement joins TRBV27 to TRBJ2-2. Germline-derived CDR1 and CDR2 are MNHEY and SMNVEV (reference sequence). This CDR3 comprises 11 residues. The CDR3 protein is CASSFGGELFF.

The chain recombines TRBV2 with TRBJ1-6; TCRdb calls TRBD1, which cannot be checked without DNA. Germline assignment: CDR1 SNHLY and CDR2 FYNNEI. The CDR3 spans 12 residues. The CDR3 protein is CASLRQISPLHF.

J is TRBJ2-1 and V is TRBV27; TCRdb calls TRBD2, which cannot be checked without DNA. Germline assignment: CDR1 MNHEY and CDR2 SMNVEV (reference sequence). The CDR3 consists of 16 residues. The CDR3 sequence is CASTQGSSGVYNEQFF.

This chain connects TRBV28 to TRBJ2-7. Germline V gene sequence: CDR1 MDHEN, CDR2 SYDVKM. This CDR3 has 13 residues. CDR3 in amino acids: CASSLIRTYEQYF.

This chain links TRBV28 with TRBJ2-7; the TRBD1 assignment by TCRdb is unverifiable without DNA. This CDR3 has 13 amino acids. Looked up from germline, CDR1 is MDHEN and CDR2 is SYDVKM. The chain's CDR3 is CASSYGQTYEQYF. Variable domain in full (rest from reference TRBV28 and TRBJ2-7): DVKVTQSSRYLVKRTGEKVFLECVQDMDHENMFWYRQDPGLGLRLIYFSYDVKMKEKGDIPEGYSVSREKKERFSLILESASTNQTSMYLCASSYGQTYEQYFGPGTRLTVT.

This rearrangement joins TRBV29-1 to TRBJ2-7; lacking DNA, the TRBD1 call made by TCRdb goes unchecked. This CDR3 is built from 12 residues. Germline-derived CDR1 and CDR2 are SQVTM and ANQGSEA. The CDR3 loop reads CSGRDVSYEQYF.

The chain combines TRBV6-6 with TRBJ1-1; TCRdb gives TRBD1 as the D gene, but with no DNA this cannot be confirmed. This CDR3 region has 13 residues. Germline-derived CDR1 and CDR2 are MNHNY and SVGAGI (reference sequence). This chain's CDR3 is CASRMTGGTEAFF.

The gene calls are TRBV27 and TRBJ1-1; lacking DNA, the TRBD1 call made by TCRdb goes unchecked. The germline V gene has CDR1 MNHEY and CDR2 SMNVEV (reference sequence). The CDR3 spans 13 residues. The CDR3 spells CASSYYRAGEAFF.

This chain's CDR3 is CASSLLRPQGHEQYF. V is TRBV11-2 and J is TRBJ2-7; TCRdb's D call, TRBD1, is unchecked because there is no DNA. Germline CDR1 SGHAT, CDR2 FQNNGV. The CDR3 totals 15 residues.

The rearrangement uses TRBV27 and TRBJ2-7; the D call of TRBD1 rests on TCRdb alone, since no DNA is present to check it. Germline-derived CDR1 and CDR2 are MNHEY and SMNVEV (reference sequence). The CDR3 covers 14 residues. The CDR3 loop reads CASSPPQGLYEQYF.

This CDR3 is CARGQSPYYEQYF. This chain joins TRBV7-3 and TRBJ2-7; TCRdb reports TRBD1, a call that lacks DNA to check it against. Germline values: CDR1 SGHTA, CDR2 FQGTGA. The CDR3 totals 13 residues.

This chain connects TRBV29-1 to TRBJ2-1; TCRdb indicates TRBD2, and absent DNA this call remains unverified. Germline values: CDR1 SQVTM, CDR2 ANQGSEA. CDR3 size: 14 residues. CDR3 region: CSVEIAGGGNEQFF.

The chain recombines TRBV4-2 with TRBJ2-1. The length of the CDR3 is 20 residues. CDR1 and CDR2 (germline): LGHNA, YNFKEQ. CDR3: CASSQDVRLDSSSRPNEQFF.

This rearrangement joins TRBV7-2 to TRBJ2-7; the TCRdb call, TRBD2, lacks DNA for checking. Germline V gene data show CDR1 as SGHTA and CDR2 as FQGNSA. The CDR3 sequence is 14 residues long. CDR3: CASSFWVRSAQQYF.

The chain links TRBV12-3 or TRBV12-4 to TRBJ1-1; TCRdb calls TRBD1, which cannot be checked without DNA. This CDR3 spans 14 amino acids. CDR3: CASSSGGLNTEAFF.

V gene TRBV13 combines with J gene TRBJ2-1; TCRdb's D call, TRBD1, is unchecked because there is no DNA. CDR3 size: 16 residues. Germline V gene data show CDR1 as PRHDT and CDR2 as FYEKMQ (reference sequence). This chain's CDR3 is CASSWDRANGGSEQFF.

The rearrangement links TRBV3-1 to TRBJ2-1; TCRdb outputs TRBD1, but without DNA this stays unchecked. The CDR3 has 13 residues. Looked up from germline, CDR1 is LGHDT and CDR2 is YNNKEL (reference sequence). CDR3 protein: CASSPRTDNEQFF.

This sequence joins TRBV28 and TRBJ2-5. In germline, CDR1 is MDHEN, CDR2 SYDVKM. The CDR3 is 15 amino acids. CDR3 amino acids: CASSSRLEGKETQYF.

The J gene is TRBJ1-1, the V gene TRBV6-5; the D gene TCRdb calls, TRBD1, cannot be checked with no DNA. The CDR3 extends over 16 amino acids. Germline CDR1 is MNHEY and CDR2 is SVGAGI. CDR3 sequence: CASSWGQGGLGTEAFF.

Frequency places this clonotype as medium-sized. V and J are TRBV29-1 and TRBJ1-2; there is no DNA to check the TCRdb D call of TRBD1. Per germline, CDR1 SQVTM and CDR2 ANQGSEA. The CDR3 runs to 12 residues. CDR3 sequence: CSVEGDTYGYTF. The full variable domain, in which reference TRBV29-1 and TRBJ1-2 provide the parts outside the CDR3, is SAVISQKPSRDICQRGTSLTIQCQVDSQVTMMFWYRQQPGQSLTLIATANQGSEATYESGFVIDKFPISRPNLTFSTLTVSNMSPEDSSIYLCSVEGDTYGYTFGSGTRLTVV.

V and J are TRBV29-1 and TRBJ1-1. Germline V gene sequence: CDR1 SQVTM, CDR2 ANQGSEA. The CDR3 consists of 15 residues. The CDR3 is CSVEVSRVLNTEAFF.

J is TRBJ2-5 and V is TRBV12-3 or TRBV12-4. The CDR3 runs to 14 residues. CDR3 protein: CASSLLGDQETQYF.

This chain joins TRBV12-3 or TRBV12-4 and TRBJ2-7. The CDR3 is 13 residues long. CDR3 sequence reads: CASSFGRSYEQYF.

The CDR3 sequence is CSVERVGANVLTF. V is TRBV29-1 and J is TRBJ2-6. The CDR3 runs to 13 residues. Per germline, CDR1 SQVTM and CDR2 ANQGSEA.

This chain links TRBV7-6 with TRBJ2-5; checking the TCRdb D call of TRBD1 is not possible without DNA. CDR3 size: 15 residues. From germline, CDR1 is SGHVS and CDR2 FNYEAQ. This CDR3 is CASSLEANTGETQYF.

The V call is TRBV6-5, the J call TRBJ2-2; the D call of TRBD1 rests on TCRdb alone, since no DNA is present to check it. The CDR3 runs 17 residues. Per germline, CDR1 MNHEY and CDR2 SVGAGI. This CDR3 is CASSYSFLAGETGELFF.